These T cell receptor beta chains were read from a single sample in a study of blood T cell repertoires in COVID-19. The assay was immunoSEQ multiplex PCR, and TCRdb's table has in-frame clones only and misses some. The table includes approximately 200,000 clones, about 88% detected once. Sequencing used peripheral blood. Receptors originate from a man aged 25 to 40 with acute or convalescent COVID-19. Both conserved end residues are part of each CDR3. The D gene is left open where the match is weak. Some rows have no size entry. The others give once, few or many, or a class for an expanded clone.

>TRBV3-1/TRBV3-2|NA|NA|TRBJ1-2
TGTGCCAGCAGCCAAGATAGTCGGGGGATCTATGGCTACACCTTC
CASSQDSRGIYGYTF
>TRBV10-1|TRBD2|once|TRBJ2-2
TGCGCCAGCAGCCCCGGGGGGGGGAACACCGGGGAGCTGTTTTTT
CASSPGGGNTGELFF
>TRBV18|NA|once|TRBJ2-2
TGTGCCAGCTCACCGGCCCAGGTGCGCGGGGAGCTGTTTTTT
CASSPAQVRGELFF
>TRBV3-1/TRBV3-2|NA|NA|TRBJ1-1
TGTGCCAGCAGCCAAGATAGTAGGGGAAACACTGAAGCTTTCTTT
CASSQDSRGNTEAFF
>TRBV18|NA|NA|TRBJ1-4
TGTGCCAGCTCACCATTCGGACAGATAATTGCAACTAATGAAAAACTGTTTTTT
CASSPFGQIIATNEKLFF
>TRBV6-5|NA|once|TRBJ1-1
TGTGCCAGCAGTCTGACTGGTGCAAACACTGAAGCTTTCTTT
CASSLTGANTEAFF
>TRBV7-2|NA|NA|TRBJ2-5
TGTGCCAGCAGCTTTTCTAACCAAGAGACCCAGTACTTC
CASSFSNQETQYF
>TRBV5-1|NA|NA|TRBJ2-3
TGCGCCAGCAGCTTGGGACTAGTGGGGAGCACAGATACGCAGTATTTT
CASSLGLVGSTDTQYF
>TRBV28|NA|NA|TRBJ1-1
TGTGCCAGCGGGCTTGGGGGGGTTATGAACACTGAAGCTTTCTTT
CASGLGGVMNTEAFF
>TRBV29-1|TRBD1|NA|TRBJ2-5
TGCAGCGTTGACTGGGACAGGGGTTGGGGACAAGAGACCCAGTACTTC
CSVDWDRGWGQETQYF
>TRBV3-1/TRBV3-2|NA|NA|TRBJ1-2
TGTGCCAGCAGCCAAGGATTTAGGAGTGGGGGCTACACCTTC
CASSQGFRSGGYTF
>TRBV7-2|NA|NA|TRBJ2-3
TGTGCCAGCAGCGCGAACACAGATACGCAGTATTTT
CASSANTDTQYF
>TRBV11-1|TRBD2|NA|TRBJ2-3
TGTGCCAGCAGCTCAGGACTAGCGGGGATACAAGATACGCAGTATTTT
CASSSGLAGIQDTQYF
>TRBV28|TRBD1|NA|TRBJ1-2
TGTGCCAGCAGTATAACAGGGGGTCGCTATGGCTACACCTTC
CASSITGGRYGYTF
>TRBV15|TRBD2|NA|TRBJ2-3
TGTGCCACCAGCAGGGGCGGGAGTTTAGCGTCGATGGCTACGCAGTATTTT
CATSRGGSLASMATQYF
>TRBV29-1|NA|NA|TRBJ1-5
TGCAGCGTCGTCAGTCCCAATCAGCCCCAGCATTTT
CSVVSPNQPQHF